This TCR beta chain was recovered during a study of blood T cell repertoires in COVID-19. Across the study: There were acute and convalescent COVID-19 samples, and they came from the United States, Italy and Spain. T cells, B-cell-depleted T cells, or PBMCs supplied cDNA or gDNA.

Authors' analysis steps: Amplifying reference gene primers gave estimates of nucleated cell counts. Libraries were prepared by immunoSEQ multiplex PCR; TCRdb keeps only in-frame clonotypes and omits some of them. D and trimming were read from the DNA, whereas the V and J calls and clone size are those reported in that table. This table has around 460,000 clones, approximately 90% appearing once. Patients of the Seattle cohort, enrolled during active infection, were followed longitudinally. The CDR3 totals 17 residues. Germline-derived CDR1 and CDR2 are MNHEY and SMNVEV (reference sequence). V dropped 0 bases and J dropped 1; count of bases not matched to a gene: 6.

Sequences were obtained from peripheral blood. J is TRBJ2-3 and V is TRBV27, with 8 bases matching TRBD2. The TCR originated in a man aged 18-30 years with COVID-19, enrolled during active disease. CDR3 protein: CASSLSFLLAGTDTQYF. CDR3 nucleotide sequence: TGTGCCAGCAGTTTATCCTTCCTACTAGCGGGCACAGATACGCAGTATTTT.